This T cell receptor beta chain was identified during a study of T cell changes during pregnancy in multiple sclerosis. The protocol was immunoSEQ multiplex PCR, while the TCRdb copy is restricted to in-frame clones and leaves out a portion. This sample has around 30,000 clones; about 88% occur once, and the top ten carry around 0.72%. V trimming: 8 bases; J trimming: 5 bases; junction bases outside the gene matches: 5. Looked up from germline, CDR1 is WSHSY and CDR2 is SAAADI. There are 13 residues in the CDR3. The receptor comes from a female donor with multiple sclerosis, enrolled in a pregnancy study. Here the sequenced sample was CD4+ T cells from peripheral blood mononuclear cells, taken in the second trimester of pregnancy. This chain connects TRBV10-2 to TRBJ2-5, with 10 nucleotides matching TRBD1. The CDR3 reads CASGDRGRETQYF. CDR3 coding DNA: TGCGCCAGCGGCGACAGGGGGCGTGAGACCCAGTACTTC.